The sequence of this T cell receptor beta chain was determined in a study of T cell changes during pregnancy in multiple sclerosis. Here immunoSEQ multiplex PCR was the method, and the copy in TCRdb shows in-frame clones only, minus some. The sample shows about 80,000 clones, 92% of them seen only once. The CDR3 runs to 14 residues. Germline CDR1 is MNHEY and CDR2 is SMNVEV (reference sequence). V lost 5 bases and J lost 0, with 8 bases in between. The chain carries TRBV27 and TRBJ1-3, with a tentative D call TRBD1 (6 bases). The TCR was taken from a female donor with multiple sclerosis, enrolled in a pregnancy study. The sequencing here drew on peripheral blood, taken before pregnancy. The CDR3 is CASSQGGSGNTIYF. CDR3 DNA sequence: TGTGCCAGCAGTCAAGGGGGCTCTGGAAACACCATATATTTT.